The T cell receptor (beta chain) described here comes from a study of T cells in narcolepsy listed by TCRdb under 2018. About the investigation overall: Patients with narcolepsy type 1 or type 2 (NT1, NT2) and healthy control donors were enrolled in the study. The study sought autoreactive T cells targeting hypocretin neuron self-antigens (hypocretin, TRIB2) in narcolepsy patients, using TCR Vbeta sequencing to track clonotypes in blood and CSF. Broad study findings and their caveats: Autoreactive clonotypes were reported to be detected serially in the blood of the same patients and of different patients, but not in the blood of healthy controls. Patients and controls had comparable numbers of sequenced blood memory CD4+ clonotypes, averaging about 39,494 and 33,354, respectively. No sequences matching autoreactive T cell clones were present in some of the blood memory CD4+ repertoires from patients and controls. Plots comparing CSF and blood CD4+ T cell clonotypes from the same patient highlighted HCRT-specific and TRIB2-specific autoreactive clonotypes.

Libraries came from the immunoSEQ multiplex PCR assay. TCRdb holds this immuneACCESS table with in-frame rearrangements only. Some clones are missing; in checked studies, unresolved V genes explain under half, and the rest has no known cause. For this sample there are approximately 32,000 clones; 65% to 90% appear just once. Of the sample, approximately 1% is held by the ten largest clones. For TCR Vbeta sequencing, memory CD4+ T cells were sorted ex vivo from the peripheral blood of narcolepsy patients and healthy controls. V drops 0 bases and J drops 1 base, leaving 10 bases in between. According to the germline V gene, CDR1 reads SGHRS and CDR2 reads YFSETQ. The CDR3, cysteine through phenylalanine, is 15 amino acids long. The sequence is cut down to CDR3 DNA, 45 bases in frame from base 1. With regard to this clone: The target of this receptor is not known. It has no much larger one-base neighbor in the sample; base qualities were not kept. Other DNA sequences from this sample encode an identical CDR3 as well.

In this chain, TRBV5-1 is recombined with TRBJ1-1; the D gene is not confidently resolved. Material: CD45RA- memory CD4+ T cells from PBMCs. What the cell subset or site label conveys for this sample: memory T cells sorted ex vivo from peripheral blood. This clonotype originated in a human donor with narcolepsy. The CDR3 protein: CASSLERIPNTEAFF. The bases read TGCGCCAGCAGCTTGGAAAGGATCCCGAACACTGAAGCTTTCTTT.